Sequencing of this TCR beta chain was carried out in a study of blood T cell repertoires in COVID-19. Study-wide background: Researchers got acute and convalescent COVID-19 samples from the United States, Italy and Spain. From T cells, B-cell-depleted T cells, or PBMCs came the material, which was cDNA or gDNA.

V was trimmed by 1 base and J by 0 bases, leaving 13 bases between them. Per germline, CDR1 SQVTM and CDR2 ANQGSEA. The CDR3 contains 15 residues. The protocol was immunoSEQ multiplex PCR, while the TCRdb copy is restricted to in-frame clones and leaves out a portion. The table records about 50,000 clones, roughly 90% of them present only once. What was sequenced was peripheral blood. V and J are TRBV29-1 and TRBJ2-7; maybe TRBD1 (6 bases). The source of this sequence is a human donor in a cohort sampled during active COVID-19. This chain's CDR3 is CSVEARGTPSYEQYF. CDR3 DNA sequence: TGCAGCGTTGAAGCGAGGGGGACCCCCTCCTACGAGCAGTACTTC.